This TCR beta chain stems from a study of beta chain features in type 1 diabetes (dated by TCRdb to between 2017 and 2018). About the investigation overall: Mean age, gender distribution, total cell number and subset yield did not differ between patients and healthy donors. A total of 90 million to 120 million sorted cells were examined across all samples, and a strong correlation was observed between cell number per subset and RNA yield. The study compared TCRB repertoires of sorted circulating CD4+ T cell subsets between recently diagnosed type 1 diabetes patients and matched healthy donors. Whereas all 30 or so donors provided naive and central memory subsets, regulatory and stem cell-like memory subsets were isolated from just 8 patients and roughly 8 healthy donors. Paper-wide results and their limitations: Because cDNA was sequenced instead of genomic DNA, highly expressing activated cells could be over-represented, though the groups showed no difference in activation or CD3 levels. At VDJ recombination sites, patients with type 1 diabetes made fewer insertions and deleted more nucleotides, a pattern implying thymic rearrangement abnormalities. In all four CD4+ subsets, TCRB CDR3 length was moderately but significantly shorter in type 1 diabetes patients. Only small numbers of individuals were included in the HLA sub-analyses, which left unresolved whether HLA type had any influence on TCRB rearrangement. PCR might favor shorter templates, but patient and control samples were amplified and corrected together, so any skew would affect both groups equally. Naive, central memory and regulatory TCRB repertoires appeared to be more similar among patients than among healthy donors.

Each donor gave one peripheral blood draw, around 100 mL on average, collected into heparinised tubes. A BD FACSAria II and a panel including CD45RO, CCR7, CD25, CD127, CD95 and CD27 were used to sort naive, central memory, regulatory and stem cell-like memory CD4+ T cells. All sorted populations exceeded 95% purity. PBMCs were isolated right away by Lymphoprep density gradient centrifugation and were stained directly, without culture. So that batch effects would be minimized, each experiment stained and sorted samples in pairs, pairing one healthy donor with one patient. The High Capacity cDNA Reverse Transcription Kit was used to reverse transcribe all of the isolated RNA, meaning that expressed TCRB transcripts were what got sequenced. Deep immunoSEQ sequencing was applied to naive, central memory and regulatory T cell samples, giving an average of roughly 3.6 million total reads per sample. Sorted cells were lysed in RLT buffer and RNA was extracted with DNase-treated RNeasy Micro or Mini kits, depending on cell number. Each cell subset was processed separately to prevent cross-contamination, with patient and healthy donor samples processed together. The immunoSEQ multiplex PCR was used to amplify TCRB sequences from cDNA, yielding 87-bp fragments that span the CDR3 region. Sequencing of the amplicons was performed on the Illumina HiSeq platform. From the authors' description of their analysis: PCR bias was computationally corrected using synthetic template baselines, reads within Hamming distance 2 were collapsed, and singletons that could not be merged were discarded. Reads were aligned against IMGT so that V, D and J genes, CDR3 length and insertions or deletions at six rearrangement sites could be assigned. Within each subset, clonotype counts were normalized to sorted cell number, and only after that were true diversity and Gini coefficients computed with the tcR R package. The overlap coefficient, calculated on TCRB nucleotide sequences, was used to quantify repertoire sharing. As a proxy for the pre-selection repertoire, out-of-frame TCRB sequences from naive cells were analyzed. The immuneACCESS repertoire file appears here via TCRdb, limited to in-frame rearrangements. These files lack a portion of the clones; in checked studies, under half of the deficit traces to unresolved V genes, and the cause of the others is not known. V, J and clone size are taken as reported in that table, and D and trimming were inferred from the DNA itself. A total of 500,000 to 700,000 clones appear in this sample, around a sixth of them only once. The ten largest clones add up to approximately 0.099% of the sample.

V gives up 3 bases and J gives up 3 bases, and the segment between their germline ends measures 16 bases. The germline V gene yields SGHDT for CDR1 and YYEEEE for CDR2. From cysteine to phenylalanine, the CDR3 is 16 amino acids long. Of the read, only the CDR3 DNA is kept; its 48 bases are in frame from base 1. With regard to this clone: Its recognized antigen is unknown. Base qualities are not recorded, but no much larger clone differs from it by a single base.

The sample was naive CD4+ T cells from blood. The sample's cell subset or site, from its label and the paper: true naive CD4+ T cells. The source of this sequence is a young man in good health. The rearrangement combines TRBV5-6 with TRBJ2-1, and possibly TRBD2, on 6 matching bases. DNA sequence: TGTGCCAGCAGCTCCCGTCGGGCGGGGAGCTACAATGAGCAGTTCTTC. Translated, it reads CASSSRRAGSYNEQFF.